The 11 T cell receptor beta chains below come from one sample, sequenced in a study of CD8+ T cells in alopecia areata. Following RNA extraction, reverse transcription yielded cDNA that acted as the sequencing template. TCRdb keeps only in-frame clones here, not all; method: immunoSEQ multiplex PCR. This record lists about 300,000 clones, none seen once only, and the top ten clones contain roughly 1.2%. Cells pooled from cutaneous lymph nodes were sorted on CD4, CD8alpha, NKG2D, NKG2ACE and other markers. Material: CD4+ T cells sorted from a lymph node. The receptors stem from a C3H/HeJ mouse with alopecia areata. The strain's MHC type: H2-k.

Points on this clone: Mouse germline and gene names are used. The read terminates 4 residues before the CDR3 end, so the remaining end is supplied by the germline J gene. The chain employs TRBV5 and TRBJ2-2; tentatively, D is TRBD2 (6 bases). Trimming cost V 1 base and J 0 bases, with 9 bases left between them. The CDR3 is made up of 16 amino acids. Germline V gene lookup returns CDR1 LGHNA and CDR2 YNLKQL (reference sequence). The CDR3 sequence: CASSQVGDSNTGQLYF. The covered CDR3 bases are TGTGCCAGCAGCCAAGTGGGGGATTCAAACACCGGG.

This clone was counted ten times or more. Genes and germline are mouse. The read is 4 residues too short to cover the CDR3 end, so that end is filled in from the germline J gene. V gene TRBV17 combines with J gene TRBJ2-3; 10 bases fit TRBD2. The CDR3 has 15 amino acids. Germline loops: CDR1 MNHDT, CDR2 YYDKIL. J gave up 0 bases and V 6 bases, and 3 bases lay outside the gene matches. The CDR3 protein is CASSNWGGSAETLYF. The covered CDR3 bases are TGTGCTAGCAGCAACTGGGGGGGTAGTGCAGAA.

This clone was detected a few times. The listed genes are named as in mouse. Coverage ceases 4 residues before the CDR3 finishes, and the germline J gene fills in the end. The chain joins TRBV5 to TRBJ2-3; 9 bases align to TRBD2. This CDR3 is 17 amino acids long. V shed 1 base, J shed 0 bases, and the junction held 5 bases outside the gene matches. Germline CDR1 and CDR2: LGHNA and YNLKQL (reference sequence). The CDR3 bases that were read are TGTGCCAGCAGCCAAGTCCCAGACTGGGGGAGTGCAGAA. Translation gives CASSQVPDWGSAE. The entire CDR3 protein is CASSQVPDWGSAETLYF.

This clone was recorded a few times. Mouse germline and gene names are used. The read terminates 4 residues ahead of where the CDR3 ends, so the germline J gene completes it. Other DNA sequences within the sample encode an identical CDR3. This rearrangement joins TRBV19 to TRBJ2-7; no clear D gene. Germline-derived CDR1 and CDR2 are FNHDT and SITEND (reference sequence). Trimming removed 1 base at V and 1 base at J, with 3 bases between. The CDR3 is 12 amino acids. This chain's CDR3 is CASSIQSYEQYF. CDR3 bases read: TGTGCCAGCAGTATACAGTCCTAT.

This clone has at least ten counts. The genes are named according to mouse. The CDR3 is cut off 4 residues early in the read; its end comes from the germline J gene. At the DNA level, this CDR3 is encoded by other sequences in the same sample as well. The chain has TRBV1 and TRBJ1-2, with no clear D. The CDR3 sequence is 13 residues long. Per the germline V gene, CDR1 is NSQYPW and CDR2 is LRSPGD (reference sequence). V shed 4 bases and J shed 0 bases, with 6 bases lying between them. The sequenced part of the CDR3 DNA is TGCACCTGCAGTGACAGAGCAAACTCC. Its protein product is CTCSDRANS. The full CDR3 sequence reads CTCSDRANSDYTF.

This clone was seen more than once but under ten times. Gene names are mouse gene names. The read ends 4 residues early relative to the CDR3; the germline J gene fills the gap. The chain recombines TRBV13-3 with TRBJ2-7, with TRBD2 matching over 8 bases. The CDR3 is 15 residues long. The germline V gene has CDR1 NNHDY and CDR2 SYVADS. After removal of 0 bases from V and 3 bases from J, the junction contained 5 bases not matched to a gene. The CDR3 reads CASSDDGGALYEQYF. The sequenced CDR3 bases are TGTGCCAGCAGTGATGACGGGGGGGCGCTCTAT.

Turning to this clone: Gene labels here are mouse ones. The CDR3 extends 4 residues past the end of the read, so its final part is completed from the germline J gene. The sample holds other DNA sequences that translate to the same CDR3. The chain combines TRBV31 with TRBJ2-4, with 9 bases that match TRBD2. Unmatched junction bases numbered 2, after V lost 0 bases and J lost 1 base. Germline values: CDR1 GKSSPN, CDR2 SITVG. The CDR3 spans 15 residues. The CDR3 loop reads CAWSLAGGGQNTLYF. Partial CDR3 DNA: TGTGCCTGGAGTCTAGCTGGGGGGGGTCAAAAC.

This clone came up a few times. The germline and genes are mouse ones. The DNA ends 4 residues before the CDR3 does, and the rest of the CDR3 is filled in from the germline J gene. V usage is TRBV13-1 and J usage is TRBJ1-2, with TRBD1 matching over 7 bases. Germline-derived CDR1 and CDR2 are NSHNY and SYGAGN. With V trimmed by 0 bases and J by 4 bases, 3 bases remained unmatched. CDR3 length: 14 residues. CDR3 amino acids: CASSDARGTSDYTF. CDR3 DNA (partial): TGTGCCAGCAGTGATGCCAGGGGGACCTCC.

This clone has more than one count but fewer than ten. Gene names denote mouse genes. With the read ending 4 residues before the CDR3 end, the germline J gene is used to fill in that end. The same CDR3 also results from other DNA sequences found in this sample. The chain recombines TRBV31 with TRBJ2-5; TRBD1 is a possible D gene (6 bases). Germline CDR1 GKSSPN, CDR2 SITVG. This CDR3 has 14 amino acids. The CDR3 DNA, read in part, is TGTGCCTGGAGTCTAGGGCAGGGGAAAGAC. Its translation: CAWSLGQGKD. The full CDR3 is CAWSLGQGKDTQYF.

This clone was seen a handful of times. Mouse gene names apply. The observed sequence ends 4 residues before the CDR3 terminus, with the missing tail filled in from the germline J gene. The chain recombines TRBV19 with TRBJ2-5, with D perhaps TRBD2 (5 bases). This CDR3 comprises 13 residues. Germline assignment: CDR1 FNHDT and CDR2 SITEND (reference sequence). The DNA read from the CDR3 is TGTGCCAGCAGTATAGGCGTGGGGGAC. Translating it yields CASSIGVGD. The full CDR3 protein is CASSIGVGDTQYF.

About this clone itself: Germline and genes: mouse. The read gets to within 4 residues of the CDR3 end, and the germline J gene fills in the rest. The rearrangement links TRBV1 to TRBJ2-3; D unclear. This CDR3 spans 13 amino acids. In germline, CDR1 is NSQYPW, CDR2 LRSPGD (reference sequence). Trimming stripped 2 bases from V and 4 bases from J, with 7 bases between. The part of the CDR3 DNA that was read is TGCACCTGCAGTGCAAGACAACCAGAA. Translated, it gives CTCSARQPE. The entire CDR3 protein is CTCSARQPETLYF.